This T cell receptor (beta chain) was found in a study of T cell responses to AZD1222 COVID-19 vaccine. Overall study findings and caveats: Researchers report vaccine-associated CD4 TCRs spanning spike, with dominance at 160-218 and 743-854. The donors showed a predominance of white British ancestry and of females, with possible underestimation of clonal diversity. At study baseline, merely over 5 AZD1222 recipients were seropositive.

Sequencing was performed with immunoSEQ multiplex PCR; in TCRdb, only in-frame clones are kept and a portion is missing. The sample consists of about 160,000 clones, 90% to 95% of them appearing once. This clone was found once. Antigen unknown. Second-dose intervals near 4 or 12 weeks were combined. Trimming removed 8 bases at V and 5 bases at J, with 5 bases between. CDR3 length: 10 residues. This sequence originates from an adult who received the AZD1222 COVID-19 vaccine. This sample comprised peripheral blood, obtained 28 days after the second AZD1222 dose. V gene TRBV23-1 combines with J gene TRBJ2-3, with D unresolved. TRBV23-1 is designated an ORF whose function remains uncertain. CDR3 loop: CASEEDTQYF. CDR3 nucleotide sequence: TGCGCCAGCGAGGAAGATACGCAGTATTTT.